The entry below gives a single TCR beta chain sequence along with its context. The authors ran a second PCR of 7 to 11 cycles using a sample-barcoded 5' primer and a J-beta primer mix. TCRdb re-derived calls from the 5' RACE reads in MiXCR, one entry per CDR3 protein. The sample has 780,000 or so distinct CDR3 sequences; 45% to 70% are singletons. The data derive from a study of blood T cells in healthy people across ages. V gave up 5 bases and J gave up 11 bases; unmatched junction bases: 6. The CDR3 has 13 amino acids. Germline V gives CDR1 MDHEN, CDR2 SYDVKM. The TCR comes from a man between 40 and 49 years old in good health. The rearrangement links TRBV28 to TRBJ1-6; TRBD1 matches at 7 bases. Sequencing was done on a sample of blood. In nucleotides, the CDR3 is TGTGCCAGCAGTGAACAGGGGTTGGCACCCCTCCACTTT. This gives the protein CASSEQGLAPLHF.